This T cell receptor (beta chain) was observed in a study of CD8 T cells in Susac syndrome. Study details: Treatment status at blood draw for the Susac syndrome patients was therapy-naive, corticosteroids, or intravenous immunoglobulin alone. Study outcomes and limitations: In TEMRA cells and active patients, CD8+ clonal expansion in Susac reached its peak. In total CD8+ repertoires, approximately 17 Susac-specific public clones were found, and four or five in CD8+ TEMRA repertoires.

The CDR3 consists of 12 residues. CDR1 is SGHNT and CDR2 is YYREEE in the germline V gene (reference sequence). About 0.5 to 1 ug RNA was reverse transcribed with random hexamers. Amplification of TCR beta CDR3 by immunoSEQ multiplex PCR spanned 54 Vbeta and 13 Jbeta. TCRdb reprocessed the immunoSEQ multiplex PCR reads with MiXCR, giving one entry per CDR3 protein. The sample includes about 130,000 distinct CDR3 sequences, 95% of them seen just once. Turning to this clonotype: Its antigen remains unknown. The junction shows a germline mismatch at one end, possibly a read error.

The genes are TRBV5-4 and TRBJ2-7, with TRBD1 matching over 10 bases. The sample taken for sequencing was CD8+ T cells from PBMCs. This clonotype was sampled from a human donor with Susac syndrome. Written as DNA, the CDR3 is TGTGCCAGCAGCTTGGGTTCCGGGACAGGGGACTTC. It encodes CASSLGSGTGDF.